These 32 T cell receptor beta chains were all obtained from the same sample, sequenced in a study of blood T cell repertoires in COVID-19. Clones were read by immunoSEQ multiplex PCR, and TCRdb kept only the in-frame ones, dropping some. The table includes some 230,000 clones, roughly 83% detected once. Material for sequencing was PBMCs or T cells enriched from blood (not recorded which). The receptors shown here come from a woman aged 40 to 49 with acute COVID-19.

This clone was detected ten times or more. This same CDR3 is encoded by further DNA sequences in the sample. This rearrangement joins TRBV4-3 to TRBJ2-7; D is possibly TRBD1 (5 bases). Germline V gene sequence: CDR1 LGHNA, CDR2 YSLEER. Trimming stripped 0 bases from V and 1 base from J, with 10 bases between. CDR3 size: 15 residues. The CDR3 DNA sequence: TGCGCCAGCAGCCAAGATTGGGCAGGGTCCTACGAGCAGTACTTC. Its translation: CASSQDWAGSYEQYF.

The V gene is TRBV4-3, the J gene TRBJ1-1; TRBD1 is a possible D gene (5 bases). Germline loops: CDR1 LGHNA, CDR2 YSLEER. The germline V and J ends were trimmed by 4 bases and 0 bases, with 12 bases remaining between them. The length of the CDR3 is 15 residues. CDR3 sequence: CASSRQQDMNTEAFF. CDR3 sequence (DNA): TGCGCCAGCAGCCGCCAACAGGACATGAACACTGAAGCTTTCTTT.

This sequence joins TRBV2 and TRBJ1-2; D gene ambiguous. CDR1 and CDR2 from the germline V gene are SNHLY and FYNNEI. Trimming left V 7 bases short and J 2 bases short, with 14 bases between. The CDR3 consists of 14 residues. Here the CDR3 DNA reads TGTGCCAGCACCGGAGGACGGAAAAACTATGGCTACACCTTC. Its protein product is CASTGGRKNYGYTF.

The chain has TRBV18 and TRBJ1-6, with D possibly TRBD1 on 6 matching bases. The CDR3 spans 19 residues. The V end was cut by 0 bases, the J end by 10 bases, with 25 bases between. CDR1 and CDR2 (germline): KGHSH, LQKENI. Written as DNA, the CDR3 is TGTGCCAGCTCACCACCCGTGCAGGGGCCTATATCTTGGGGCTCACCCCTCCACTTT. Amino acid sequence: CASSPPVQGPISWGSPLHF.

V is TRBV6-2 or TRBV6-3 and J is TRBJ2-5, with D possibly TRBD2 on 6 matching bases. CDR1 and CDR2 from the germline V gene are MNHEY and SVGEGT. Trimming took 0 bases from V and 7 from J, leaving 27 bases between them. The CDR3 extends over 19 amino acids. CDR3 nucleotide sequence: TGTGCCAGCAGTTACTCGACTAGGGATCGTGATATCCGAGTGGGGACCCAGTACTTC. This encodes CASSYSTRDRDIRVGTQYF.

This rearrangement joins TRBV19 to TRBJ1-5; D remains unclear. CDR3 length: 15 residues. Per the germline V gene, CDR1 is LNHDA and CDR2 is SQIVND (reference sequence). Trimming left V 5 bases short and J 1 base short, with 12 bases between. The CDR3 DNA reads as TGTGCCAGTAGTGCCGGGGTCGTAAGCAATCAGCCCCAGCATTTT. It specifies CASSAGVVSNQPQHF.

This chain links TRBV6-5 with TRBJ1-2; maybe TRBD1 (6 bases). The V and J ends lost 5 bases and 3 bases respectively, with 16 bases between them. Germline CDR1 reads MNHEY; CDR2 reads SVGAGI. The CDR3 covers 15 residues. The CDR3 sequence: CASSLPGTLHYGYTF. For the CDR3, the DNA is TGTGCCAGCAGTCTTCCCGGGACACTGCACTATGGCTACACCTTC.

The J gene is TRBJ1-5, the V gene TRBV2; tentative D call: TRBD1 (6 bases). Germline V lookup: CDR1 SNHLY, CDR2 FYNNEI. This CDR3 region has 14 residues. V gave up 6 bases and J gave up 7 bases, with 16 bases separating them. The CDR3, as DNA: TGTGCCAGCAGCCCCGAGGGGGGGAACCAGCCCCAGCATTTT. Encoded protein: CASSPEGGNQPQHF.

This clone was counted a few times. The chain couples TRBV4-3 to TRBJ1-1, with D perhaps TRBD1 (5 bases). The germline CDR1 and CDR2 sequences are LGHNA and YSLEER. The CDR3 is 15 residues long. The V end was cut by 0 bases, the J end by 0 bases, with 8 bases between. CDR3 sequence: CASSQERQLNTEAFF. CDR3 DNA sequence: TGCGCCAGCAGCCAAGAAAGACAGCTGAACACTGAAGCTTTCTTT.

This clone has ten or more counts. The chain couples TRBV18 to TRBJ1-5; 7 bases fit TRBD1. This CDR3 contains 15 residues. V shed 3 bases, J shed 4 bases, and the junction held 6 bases outside the gene matches. Germline assignment: CDR1 KGHSH and CDR2 LQKENI. CDR3 region: CASSPTGQRNQPQHF. The CDR3, as DNA: TGTGCCAGCTCACCGACGGGACAGAGGAATCAGCCCCAGCATTTT. The full variable domain, in which reference TRBV18 and TRBJ1-5 provide the parts outside the CDR3, is NAGVMQNPRHLVRRRGQEARLRCSPMKGHSHVYWYRQLPEEGLKFMVYLQKENIIDESGMPKERFSAEFPKEGPSILRIQQVVRGDSAAYFCASSPTGQRNQPQHFGDGTRLSIL.

The chain couples TRBV7-9 to TRBJ2-7; 12 bases are shared with TRBD2. V trimming: 5 bases; J trimming: 2 bases; junction bases outside the gene matches: 7. Germline V gene sequence: CDR1 SEHNR, CDR2 FQNEAQ (reference sequence). The CDR3 contains 16 residues. CDR3 nucleotides: TGTGCCAGCAGCCCCGTCCTAGCGGGGGGGACCTACGAGCAGTACTTC. Protein: CASSPVLAGGTYEQYF.

The CDR3: CASSSAGVKETQYF. Written as DNA, the CDR3 is TGTGCCAGCAGTTCAGCGGGAGTTAAAGAGACCCAGTACTTC. V and J are TRBV27 and TRBJ2-5, with 8 bases identical to TRBD2. V shed 4 bases, J shed 3 bases, and the junction held 4 bases outside the gene matches. This CDR3 is built from 14 residues. CDR1 and CDR2 from the germline V gene are MNHEY and SMNVEV (reference sequence).

The chain combines TRBV27 with TRBJ2-2, with 7 bases fitting TRBD2. Unmatched junction bases numbered 4, after V lost 7 bases and J lost 5 bases. This CDR3 is built from 13 residues. Germline V lookup: CDR1 MNHEY, CDR2 SMNVEV (reference sequence). CDR3 sequence (DNA): TGTGCCAGCAATGGGAGGGAAACCGGGGAGCTGTTTTTT. Its protein is CASNGRETGELFF.

Only one count was recorded for this clone. V gene TRBV27 combines with J gene TRBJ1-5; TRBD1 is a possible D gene (6 bases). CDR1 and CDR2 (germline): MNHEY, SMNVEV (reference sequence). The V gene lost 6 bases and the J gene lost 6 bases, with 15 bases spanning the gap. This CDR3 comprises 14 residues. This CDR3 is CASRGTGWRQPQHF. The CDR3 bases are TGTGCCAGCAGGGGAACAGGGTGGCGTCAGCCCCAGCATTTT.

The chain uses TRBV4-3 and TRBJ2-2; D uncertain. The ends were cut back, 4 bases at V and 7 bases at J, with 7 bases in the middle. CDR1 LGHNA and CDR2 YSLEER come from the germline V gene. The CDR3 consists of 12 residues. CDR3 coding DNA: TGCGCCAGCAGCCTCTCGTTCGGGGAGCTGTTTTTT. Translating it yields CASSLSFGELFF.

The J gene is TRBJ2-7, the V gene TRBV2; 7 bases map to TRBD1. This CDR3 has 13 amino acids. The ends lost 6 bases at V and 9 bases at J; junction bases unmatched: 11. Germline CDR1 SNHLY, CDR2 FYNNEI. CDR3 protein: CASREQGTFGQYF. CDR3 DNA sequence: TGTGCCAGCAGGGAACAGGGGACCTTTGGGCAGTACTTC.

V usage is TRBV19 and J usage is TRBJ2-7, with 7 bases aligning to TRBD1. The CDR3 consists of 15 residues. Trimming at V came to 3 bases and at J to 7 bases, leaving 12 bases not matched to a gene. Germline assignment: CDR1 LNHDA and CDR2 SQIVND (reference sequence). CDR3 nucleotide sequence: TGTGCCAGTAGTATCCACGGTGGCAGGGGGAGTGAGCAGTACTTC. Its protein is CASSIHGGRGSEQYF.

V gene TRBV14 combines with J gene TRBJ2-6; 10 bases agree with TRBD1. Germline CDR1 reads SGHDN; CDR2 reads FVKESK. V gave up 5 bases and J gave up 3 bases; unmatched junction bases: 10. This CDR3 comprises 18 residues. This chain's CDR3 is CASSGWGTGERGANVLTF. The CDR3 nucleotides read TGTGCCAGCAGCGGATGGGGGACAGGGGAGCGTGGGGCCAACGTCCTGACTTTC.

J is TRBJ1-2 and V is TRBV7-2; 7 bases are a match to TRBD1. CDR1 and CDR2 (germline): SGHTA, FQGNSA. The CDR3 is 15 residues long. V trimming: 5 bases; J trimming: 8 bases; junction bases outside the gene matches: 14. The CDR3 region has the DNA TGTGCCAGCAGCCCCTCTGGGGTGACAGGGTACGGCTACACCTTC. This gives the protein CASSPSGVTGYGYTF.

The rearrangement links TRBV10-3 to TRBJ2-7, with 7 bases fitting TRBD1. The CDR3 is 16 amino acids. Germline V CDR1 and CDR2: ENHRY, SYGVKD. After removal of 3 bases from V and 6 bases from J, the junction contained 14 bases not matched to a gene. The CDR3 DNA follows: TGTGCCATCAGTGAAAAGTCGAGGCAGGGGGAACGCGAGCAGTACTTC. It encodes CAISEKSRQGEREQYF.

This clone is a singleton in its sample. The chain joins TRBV28 to TRBJ1-5; maybe TRBD1 (6 bases). The germline V gene has CDR1 MDHEN and CDR2 SYDVKM. CDR3 size: 13 residues. Trimming stripped 8 bases from V and 7 bases from J, with 15 bases between. CDR3 in amino acids: CASWLGQRQPQHF. The CDR3 DNA follows: TGTGCCAGCTGGCTGGGACAAAGACAGCCCCAGCATTTT.

The chain has TRBV30 and TRBJ1-2, with D maybe TRBD1 (6 bases). Per the germline V gene, CDR1 is GTSNPN and CDR2 is SVGIG (reference sequence). The germline V and J ends were trimmed by 7 bases and 4 bases, with 16 bases remaining between them. The CDR3 is 13 amino acids. CDR3 protein: CAYRRGAGYGYTF. The CDR3 DNA follows: TGTGCCTACCGCCGGGGGGCCGGCTATGGCTACACCTTC.

The chain is built from TRBV21-1 and TRBJ2-5; the table names TRBD2, a call not compared with the DNA. TRBV21-1 is given as a pseudogene. The CDR3 spans 15 residues. The CDR3 DNA reads TGTGCCAGCAGCAACCCGACTAAGTGGGTAGAGACCCAGTACTTC. This translates into CASSNPTKWVETQYF.

The rearrangement joins TRBV3-1 (or the pseudogene TRBV3-2) to TRBJ2-7; 9 nucleotides agree with TRBD2. The CDR3 runs to 19 residues. Losses at the gene ends were 0 bases for V and 5 bases for J; bases not matched to a gene: 17. CDR1 is LGHDT, CDR2 YNNKEL, per germline (reference sequence). CDR3 sequence reads: CASSQDRRTSATSRDEQYF. The CDR3 DNA sequence: TGTGCCAGCAGCCAAGATCGTCGGACTAGCGCAACATCTCGGGACGAGCAGTACTTC.

The chain couples TRBV29-1 to TRBJ2-7, with 9 bases matching TRBD1. The CDR3 is 14 amino acids. The V segment lost 4 bases and the J segment 1 base; nucleotides outside the gene matches: 5. The germline V gene has CDR1 SQVTM and CDR2 ANQGSEA. CDR3 protein: CSVVDRGESYEQYF. The CDR3 DNA reads TGCAGCGTTGTGGACAGGGGCGAATCCTACGAGCAGTACTTC.

This chain connects TRBV19 to TRBJ1-5, with D possibly matching TRBD1 (6 bases). The CDR3 is made up of 16 amino acids. Germline V CDR1 and CDR2: LNHDA, SQIVND (reference sequence). V was shortened by 4 bases and J by 3 bases, with 16 bases between the two germline ends. The CDR3 sequence: CASSTHREGLNQPQHF. The CDR3 nucleotides are TGTGCCAGTAGTACCCACAGGGAAGGCCTCAATCAGCCCCAGCATTTT.

The V call is TRBV7-9, the J call TRBJ2-3; 13 bases map to TRBD2. This CDR3 contains 15 residues. V was pared by 5 bases and J by 4 bases, with 3 bases of the junction left unmatched. Germline-derived CDR1 and CDR2 are SEHNR and FQNEAQ (reference sequence). The CDR3 here is CASSPGLAGADTQYF. CDR3 DNA: TGTGCCAGCAGCCCCGGACTAGCGGGGGCAGATACGCAGTATTTT.

The chain recombines TRBV18 with TRBJ2-1; 8 bases are a match to TRBD2. With 2 bases clipped from V and 5 bases from J, the junction kept 5 bases outside the gene matches. CDR3 length: 15 residues. The germline V gene has CDR1 KGHSH and CDR2 LQKENI. The CDR3: CASSPYGGADNEQFF. As DNA, the CDR3 is TGTGCCAGCTCACCATACGGGGGGGCCGACAATGAGCAGTTCTTC.

The V call is TRBV7-9, the J call TRBJ1-3; D gene uncertain. The CDR3 consists of 14 residues. The germline CDR1 and CDR2 sequences are SEHNR and FQNEAQ (reference sequence). V lost 2 bases to trimming and J lost 2 bases, with 7 bases between them. The CDR3 region has the DNA TGTGCCAGCAGCTTAACAGAACCTGGAAACACCATATATTTT. As protein: CASSLTEPGNTIYF.

This clone was found once. Other DNA sequences in this specimen translate into the identical CDR3. The chain links TRBV5-4 to TRBJ1-6; 7 bases are shared with TRBD1. The V and J ends lost 0 bases and 7 bases, in that order; junction bases with no gene match: 1. The CDR3 runs 14 residues. Germline V gene sequence: CDR1 SGHNT, CDR2 YYREEE (reference sequence). The CDR3 DNA reads TGTGCCAGCAGCTTGGGACAGGGCAATTCACCCCTCCACTTT. Amino acid sequence: CASSLGQGNSPLHF.

The rearrangement links TRBV5-1 to TRBJ2-5; TRBD2 agrees at 10 bases. Trimming took 5 bases from V and 4 from J; bases not matched to a gene: 8. CDR1 SGHRS and CDR2 YFSETQ come from the germline V gene. The CDR3 length is 15 residues. CDR3: CASSASGRGLETQYF. The DNA of the CDR3 is TGCGCCAGCAGTGCGAGCGGGAGGGGGCTAGAGACCCAGTACTTC.

V gene TRBV5-1 combines with J gene TRBJ1-2, with a weak D call TRBD1 (6 bases). Germline-derived CDR1 and CDR2 are SGHRS and YFSETQ. Trimming pared 5 bases from V and 4 bases from J, leaving 15 bases between. The CDR3 consists of 14 residues. The CDR3 bases are TGCGCCAGCAGACTGTGGGACACCCGCTATGGCTACACCTTC. Protein product: CASRLWDTRYGYTF.